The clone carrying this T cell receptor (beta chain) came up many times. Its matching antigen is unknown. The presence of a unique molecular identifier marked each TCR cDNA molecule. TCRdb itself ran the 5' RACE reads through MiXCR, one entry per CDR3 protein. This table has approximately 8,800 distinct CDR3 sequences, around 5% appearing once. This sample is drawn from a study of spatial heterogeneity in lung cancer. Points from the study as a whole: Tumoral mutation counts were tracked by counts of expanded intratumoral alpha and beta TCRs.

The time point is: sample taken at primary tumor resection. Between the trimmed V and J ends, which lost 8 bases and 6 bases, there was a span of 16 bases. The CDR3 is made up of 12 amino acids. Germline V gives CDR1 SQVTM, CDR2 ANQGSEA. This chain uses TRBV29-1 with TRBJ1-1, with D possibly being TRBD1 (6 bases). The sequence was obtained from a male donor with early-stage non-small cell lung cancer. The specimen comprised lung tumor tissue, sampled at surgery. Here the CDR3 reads CSTRGPSPEAFF. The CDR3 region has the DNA TGCAGCACCAGGGGCCCGAGCCCTGAAGCTTTCTTT.